This entry describes one T cell receptor (beta chain). It lacks a known antigen. One base away there is no much larger clone; base qualities are not given. The germline V gene yields SGHAT for CDR1 and FQNNGV for CDR2. The CDR3 numbers 13 residues from cysteine through phenylalanine. Only the CDR3 part of the read is kept: 39 bases, read in frame from the first base. Compared with germline, V lacks 1 base and J lacks 5 bases; bases without a gene match: 0. These data are taken from a study of graft-versus-host responses after intestinal transplantation (dated by TCRdb to 2020 to 2023). For the study in its entirety: The transplants that recipients got were multivisceral, liver-intestinal, or isolated intestinal. After intestinal transplantation, graft-versus-host and host-versus-graft alloreactive T cell clones were followed in the graft, circulation and bone marrow using bulk TCR-beta CDR3 sequencing. Alloreactive clones were identified by sequencing pre-transplant mixed lymphocyte reaction products and comparing them with unstimulated pre-transplant donor and recipient T cells. Every recipient was given anti-thymocyte globulin induction, followed by around three years of maintenance tacrolimus and steroids. The cohort enrolled around 25 intestinal transplant recipients including one retransplant, and a few patients lacking pretransplant specimens were excluded. Donor T cell macrochimerism was defined as a peak of at least 4% donor T cells among recipient peripheral blood mononuclear cells. Samples from a few later patients were sequenced in-house on an Illumina MiSeq with MiXCR processing rather than by the commercial service. The research as a whole found: Conclusions were limited by the relatively low number and heterogeneity of intestinal transplant patients. In the allografts of patients with donor T cell macrochimerism, GvH to HvG T cell clonal ratios were high. Early after transplant, peak levels of circulating GvH clones were found to be associated with declines in HvG clones. GvH clones were detected in recipient bone marrow, and some appeared earlier in ileal mucosa or blood, consistent with an intestinal mucosal origin.

Library preparation was by the immunoSEQ multiplex PCR assay. High-throughput TCR-beta CDR3 sequencing of genomic DNA from most patients was performed by Adaptive Biotechnologies. Per the source publication's procedure: TCR sequencing data for 18 patients were retrieved from Adaptive's ImmunoSEQ software; three other patients were processed with MiXCR and VDJtools. CDR3 nucleotide sequences shared between donor and recipient were removed because the origin of such sequences could not be assigned. At least 2-fold expansion over unstimulated cells and a minimum CFSE-low frequency of 0.002% (template counts) or 0.001% (read counts) were required for clones to be classified as alloreactive. Clones were considered mappable if detected in sequenced pre-transplant spleen, lymph node, or MLR CFSE-low populations of the donor or recipient. Cumulative frequency of alloreactive clones was calculated as a percentage of all sequences weighted by copy number. Imported from immuneACCESS, the table was reduced by TCRdb to in-frame sequences with V and J called. These copies leave out some clones; in studies compared against another copy, an unresolved V gene accounts for under half, and the cause of the remainder is not known. Clone size and V and J calls were adopted from that table, with D and trimming inferred from the DNA. Counted in this sample were roughly 29,000 clones; 85% to 95% of them appeared once. Roughly 0.72% of the sample is held by the ten biggest clonotypes.

Blood samples were collected up to 4 times in the first month after transplant and then at least monthly when available. The sequence is built from TRBV11-2 and TRBJ2-5; TRBD2 matches 8 bases in the middle. Source: PBMCs, taken 66 days after intestinal transplant. The clonotype was recovered from a human patient who received an intestinal transplant, so some T cells may come from the graft donor. The nucleotide sequence is TGTGCCAGCAGCTTAGGACTAGCGGAGACCCAGTACTTC. Its protein reads: CASSLGLAETQYF.